These T cell receptor beta chains were read from a single sample in a study of blood T cell repertoires in COVID-19. Method: immunoSEQ multiplex PCR; TCRdb's copy keeps in-frame clones and lacks some. The sample has around 170,000 clones; roughly 83% are singletons. Sequencing was performed on peripheral blood. Source of these receptors: a man between 18 and 35 years old with active or convalescent COVID-19. Each CDR3 is given with its conserved first and last residue. A D gene is named only where the DNA matches it firmly. Not all rows give a size; the values are once, few, many and, for expanded clones, a class.

TRBV10-1,.,TRBD2,TRBJ2-3,TGCGCCAGCAGTGATGAGCTAGCGGGAGGGGGTGATACGCAGTATTTT,CASSDELAGGGDTQYF
TRBV7-9,.,.,TRBJ1-5,TGTGCCAGCAGCCCGGCCACCGTACAGGGTGAGGGTAATCAGCCCCAGCATTTT,CASSPATVQGEGNQPQHF
TRBV18,.,.,TRBJ2-7,TGTGCCAGCTCACCTGACATCGACGGTTACGAGCAGTACTTC,CASSPDIDGYEQYF
TRBV10-3,.,TRBD1,TRBJ2-2,TGTGCCATCAGTGAGTTTTGGATTCGACAGGGCCTCACCGGGGAGCTGTTTTTT,CAISEFWIRQGLTGELFF
TRBV28,.,.,TRBJ1-2,TGTGCCAGCAGTTCCCTCCCCGGACAGCCCTCTAACTATGGCTACACCTTC,CASSSLPGQPSNYGYTF
TRBV10-3,.,.,TRBJ2-3,TGTGCCATCAGTGAGGGGGCGCCGCCGGATACGCAGTATTTT,CAISEGAPPDTQYF
TRBV5-1,.,TRBD1,TRBJ1-1,TGCGCCAGCAGCTTGGCACAGGGGACCCACACTGAAGCTTTCTTT,CASSLAQGTHTEAFF
TRBV2,.,TRBD1,TRBJ1-2,TGTGCCAGCCGGACAGGGGGGGGCTATGGCTACACCTTC,CASRTGGGYGYTF
TRBV4-2,.,.,TRBJ1-3,TGTGCCAGCAGCCAAGATCGTACACTAGGAAACACCATATATTTT,CASSQDRTLGNTIYF
TRBV10-3,.,.,TRBJ1-5,TGTGCCACAAAGAGGAGCTACCAAAGCAATCAGCCCCAGCATTTT,CATKRSYQSNQPQHF
TRBV28,.,.,TRBJ2-5,TGTGCCAGCATCGGGGTAGGGACTTTTGAGACCCAGTACTTC,CASIGVGTFETQYF
TRBV18,.,.,TRBJ2-5,TGTGCCAGCTCACCATTATCATCGGCGGGGTCTCAAGAGACCCAGTACTTC,CASSPLSSAGSQETQYF
TRBV6-5,.,TRBD1,TRBJ1-5,TGTGCCAGCACGGGACAGGGGGTTTTTCAGCCCCAGCATTTT,CASTGQGVFQPQHF
TRBV7-3,.,TRBD1,TRBJ1-2,TGTGCCAGCAGCGGTACAGGGGGCGCCGATGGCTACACCTTC,CASSGTGGADGYTF
TRBV3-1/TRBV3-2,.,TRBD2,TRBJ2-5,TGTGCCAGCAGCCGGGACTATAACGCGGAGACCCAGTACTTC,CASSRDYNAETQYF
TRBV10-3,.,.,TRBJ2-3,TGTGCCATCAGTGAGACGGGGGTTGCAGATACGCAGTATTTT,CAISETGVADTQYF
TRBV29-1,few,.,TRBJ1-2,TGCAGCGTTGCCCCTTCCAGGGCTAACTATGGCTACACCTTC,CSVAPSRANYGYTF
TRBV5-6,.,TRBD1,TRBJ1-5,TGTGCCAGCAGCTTCACGGCAGGGGGGCCACAGCCCCAGCATTTT,CASSFTAGGPQPQHF
TRBV19,.,.,TRBJ1-6,TGTGCCAGTAGTATAGGAGCCCGAAGCCGCCCCCTCCACTTT,CASSIGARSRPLHF
TRBV2,.,.,TRBJ1-2,TGTGCCAGCAGTAGAGACAGTGATGGCTACACCTTC,CASSRDSDGYTF
TRBV5-1,once,.,TRBJ1-1,TGCGCCAGCGGGTCGGGGGATTTGAACACTGAAGCTTTCTTT,CASGSGDLNTEAFF
TRBV18,.,.,TRBJ2-7,TGTGCCAGCTCACCGAAAGACGGGTCCTACGAGCAGTACTTC,CASSPKDGSYEQYF
TRBV12-5,.,TRBD1,TRBJ1-5,TGTGCTAGTGGTTTGGGCCGGGACAGGGATTTGGATCAGCCCCAGCATTTT,CASGLGRDRDLDQPQHF
TRBV29-1,few,TRBD1,TRBJ1-2,TGCAGCTCGACAGGGGGCGGTAACTATGGCTACACCTTC,CSSTGGGNYGYTF
TRBV7-9,.,.,TRBJ1-1,TGTGCCAGCAGCTGGCTGCAACAACCTAACACTGAAGCTTTCTTT,CASSWLQQPNTEAFF
TRBV9,few,TRBD2,TRBJ2-2,TGTGCCAGCAGCGTAGTGCCAGCGGGAGGGAGGGGCACCGGGGAGCTGTTTTTT,CASSVVPAGGRGTGELFF
TRBV10-1,.,TRBD2,TRBJ2-4,TGCGCCAGCAGTGAGGGGGCTAGCGGGGGGACCAAAAACATTCAGTACTTC,CASSEGASGGTKNIQYF
TRBV3-1/TRBV3-2,.,TRBD1,TRBJ1-2,TGTGCCAGCAGCTTCGGACAGGGGGCTAACTATGGCTACACCTTC,CASSFGQGANYGYTF
TRBV7-9,.,.,TRBJ1-6,TGTGCCAGCAGCCCAGGAGTCTGGGCAGGGAACTCACCCCTCCACTTT,CASSPGVWAGNSPLHF
TRBV27,.,TRBD1,TRBJ1-2,TGTGCCACCCATAGGACAGGGGGCCGTGGCTACACCTTC,CATHRTGGRGYTF
TRBV7-9,.,.,TRBJ2-7,TGTGCCAGCAGCTTAATAGGGGAGAAGGGACTCTACGAGCAGTACTTC,CASSLIGEKGLYEQYF
TRBV29-1,.,TRBD2,TRBJ2-1,TGCAGCGTTGAAGATTACGGGGGACTAGCGGCCACCTACAATGAGCAGTTCTTC,CSVEDYGGLAATYNEQFF
TRBV18,.,TRBD1,TRBJ1-2,TGTGCCAGCTCACCGTCTCGGGACAGGGGCTATGGCTACACCTTC,CASSPSRDRGYGYTF
TRBV5-6,.,.,TRBJ1-2,TGTGCCAGCAGCTCCCAGGGCTATGGCTACACCTTC,CASSSQGYGYTF
TRBV29-1,.,.,TRBJ2-7,TGCAGCGTTACGAATTCGTACGACAGACACAACTCCTACGAGCAGTACTTC,CSVTNSYDRHNSYEQYF
TRBV12-3/TRBV12-4,few,TRBD1,TRBJ1-1,TGTGCCAGCAGTTTAGGGCAGGGGGCTGAAGCTTTCTTT,CASSLGQGAEAFF
TRBV9,.,TRBD2,TRBJ2-2,TGTGCCAGCAGCGGTAGCGGGAGGGATACCGGGGAGCTGTTTTTT,CASSGSGRDTGELFF
TRBV25-1,.,TRBD1,TRBJ1-5,TGTGCCAGCAGTGGGGGGACAGGGGGCAATCAGCCCCAGCATTTT,CASSGGTGGNQPQHF
TRBV12-3/TRBV12-4,.,.,TRBJ1-5,TGTGCCAGCAGGGTTAGTGCCAATCAGCCCCAGCATTTT,CASRVSANQPQHF
TRBV18,.,TRBD2,TRBJ2-7,TGTGCCAGCTCACCTAGCGGGGGATACGAGCAGTACTTC,CASSPSGGYEQYF
TRBV27,.,.,TRBJ2-3,TGTGCCAGCAGTATGGGCCTGAGCACAGATACGCAGTATTTT,CASSMGLSTDTQYF
TRBV27,.,.,TRBJ2-7,TGTGCCAGCAGTCCACACGACAACTACGAGCAGTACTTC,CASSPHDNYEQYF
TRBV19,.,TRBD1,TRBJ1-6,TGTGCCAGTAGGACCGGACAGGGGCGTAATTCACCCCTCCACTTT,CASRTGQGRNSPLHF
TRBV7-9,few,TRBD1,TRBJ1-5,TGTGCCAGCAGCTTAGGACAGGGCGATCAGCCCCAGCATTTT,CASSLGQGDQPQHF
TRBV24-1,few,.,TRBJ1-5,TGTGCCACCAGTGACGAGTATCAGCCCCAGCATTTT,CATSDEYQPQHF
TRBV2,.,.,TRBJ2-7,TGTGCCAGCAGAAACACAGGGGGGGGTGTGACCGAGCAGTACTTC,CASRNTGGGVTEQYF
TRBV18,.,TRBD1,TRBJ1-1,TGTGCCAGCTCACCACAGGGGGCCGCGAACACTGAAGCTTTCTTT,CASSPQGAANTEAFF
TRBV20-1,.,TRBD1,TRBJ2-7,TGCAGTGCTAGTGGTCCCGACAGGGGAAGGTATAAGATGAACGAGCAGTACTTC,CSASGPDRGRYKMNEQYF
TRBV7-2,once,TRBD1,TRBJ1-2,TGTGCCAGCAGCAGAACAGGGGGCGGGAAAGGCTACACCTTC,CASSRTGGGKGYTF
TRBV4-1,.,TRBD1,TRBJ2-3,TGCGCCAGCAGCCAAGGACAGGGGTGGGGCACAGATACGCAGTATTTT,CASSQGQGWGTDTQYF
TRBV19,.,TRBD1,TRBJ1-5,TGTGCCAGTACTGGGACAGGGGGCAATCAGCCCCAGCATTTT,CASTGTGGNQPQHF
TRBV5-8,.,.,TRBJ2-5,TGTGCCAGCAGCTTGTCGCGGGTGGAGACCCAGTACTTC,CASSLSRVETQYF
TRBV7-3,.,TRBD2,TRBJ2-1,TGTGCCAGCAGCCCTCGGATAGCGGGAGGACGCAGTGAGCAGTTCTTC,CASSPRIAGGRSEQFF
TRBV9,.,.,TRBJ1-6,TGTGCCAGCAGCCCTACCCTACAGCCTGATAATTCACCCCTCCACTTT,CASSPTLQPDNSPLHF
TRBV5-1,.,.,TRBJ2-2,TGCGCCAGCAGATTTGGACAGACGAACACCGGGGAGCTGTTTTTT,CASRFGQTNTGELFF
TRBV4-2,once,TRBD1,TRBJ2-3,TGTGCCAGCAGCCAAGGTCGACCGGGACAGGGAATAGATACGCAGTATTTT,CASSQGRPGQGIDTQYF
TRBV5-4,.,.,TRBJ2-7,TGTGCCAGCAGAACTAGCGCCTCAGGGGACTACGAGCAGTACTTC,CASRTSASGDYEQYF
TRBV7-6,.,TRBD1,TRBJ2-2,TGTGCCAGCAGCTTACAGCGATGGACAGGCAAGAACACCGGGGAGCTGTTTTTT,CASSLQRWTGKNTGELFF
TRBV5-1,.,TRBD1,TRBJ1-1,TGCGCCAGCAAAGAAGGGACAGGGGGTTCGAACACTGAAGCTTTCTTT,CASKEGTGGSNTEAFF